A single T cell receptor beta chain is shown here with its context. No antigen is known for it. This CDR3 comprises 16 residues. Trimming removed 0 bases from V and 0 bases from J, with 9 bases in between. CDR1 and CDR2 from the germline V gene are SGHRS and YFSETQ. Normal lung samples lay at least 2 cm from the tumor margin. Sequencing was performed with immunoSEQ multiplex PCR; in TCRdb, only in-frame clones are kept and a portion is missing. The table shows 7,000 or so clones, with approximately 79% occurring only once. The entry originates in a study of T cells and copy number aberrations in small-cell lung cancer. Whole-study results and caveats: Adjacent lung showed higher T-cell richness and clonality than tumors; density difference nonsignificant.

The sequencing sample was made of normal tissue next to the tumor. This receptor was obtained from a woman between 65 and 79 years old with small cell lung cancer. Some clones in this sample may be carry-over from other donors' samples. This chain connects TRBV5-1 to TRBJ2-2; D ambiguous. The CDR3 loop reads CASSLAVLTNTGELFF. The DNA for the CDR3 is TGCGCCAGCAGCTTGGCGGTCCTAACGAACACCGGGGAGCTGTTTTTT.